This T cell receptor beta chain was retrieved from a study of blood T cell repertoires in COVID-19. Overall study: From T cells, B-cell-depleted T cells, or PBMCs came the material, which was cDNA or gDNA.

Generated by immunoSEQ multiplex PCR, the TCRdb table keeps only in-frame clones and is missing some. The sample comprises 150,000 to 200,000 clones, approximately 82% of which are singletons, and roughly a tenth rests with the top ten. The CDR3 is made up of 15 amino acids. Per the germline V gene, CDR1 is SGHDN and CDR2 is FVKESK. V was clipped by 1 base and J by 2 bases, with 10 bases between them. Sequencing was performed on peripheral blood. The clonotype was recovered from a woman of 80 years or more with active or convalescent COVID-19. The chain uses TRBV14 and TRBJ2-3, with D possibly TRBD1 on 6 matching bases. This CDR3 is CASSQGGQHTDTQYF. For the CDR3, the DNA is TGTGCCAGCAGCCAAGGCGGACAGCACACAGATACGCAGTATTTT.